This T cell receptor beta chain originates from a study of identical twins' blood T cells. Findings and limits, study-wide: Abundant TCRbeta CDR3s overlapped more between twins than with unrelated donors. Environmental influences on twin similarity could not be excluded.

Remarks on this clonotype: Its antigen is not known.

Six healthy women, forming three identical twin pairs, donated samples. TCRdb re-called the 5' RACE reads through MiXCR, storing one row per CDR3 protein. The sample lists 400,000 or so distinct CDR3 sequences, roughly 31% occurring once. Trimming took off 6 bases at V and 8 bases at J, with 23 bases between the two ends. Looked up from germline, CDR1 is SGHNT and CDR2 is YYREEE (reference sequence). The length of the CDR3 is 15 residues. This clonotype originated in a woman aged 18 to 55 in good health. Sequencing was performed on PBMCs. The V and J genes are TRBV5-4 and TRBJ1-2, with TRBD1 as a possible D gene (5 bases). The DNA for the CDR3 is TGTGCCAGCACCTTCGGGAGGGGCCCCTTAGGGGGCTACACCTTC. It specifies CASTFGRGPLGGYTF.